This TCR beta chain was observed in a study of cytomegalovirus exposure and HLA in healthy donors. Turning to the study itself: Among the roughly 400 genotyped donors, just over 80% were placed in the Caucasian-associated ancestry cluster.

Points on this clone: Antigen unknown.

PCR used 60 Vbeta primers and 13 Jbeta primers. Using immunoSEQ multiplex PCR, the repertoire was profiled, and TCRdb retains in-frame clones only, with some absent. The sample consists of about 120,000 clones, under 90% of them appearing once. General study results and limits: Through in vitro validation, a few CMV-associated chains were shown to be specific for CMV antigens.

J lost 8 bases, V lost 3 bases, and 9 bases had no gene match. CDR1 and CDR2 (germline): ENHRY, SYGVKD. The CDR3 covers 14 residues. V usage is TRBV10-3 and J usage is TRBJ1-2, with 7 bases aligning to TRBD1. Sequencing was done on a sample of PBMCs. The receptor's source is a female donor in good health and CMV-seropositive. CDR3 bases: TGTGCCATCAGTGACCCGACAGGGTTCGGGGGCTACACCTTC. Its translation: CAISDPTGFGGYTF.